What follows are 24 T cell receptor beta chains derived from one specimen sequenced in a study of beta chain features in type 1 diabetes. Their cognate antigens are unknown. Expressed TCRB transcripts got sequenced, as all isolated RNA was reverse transcribed. TCRdb keeps only in-frame clones here, not all; method: immunoSEQ multiplex PCR. Here the sample spans 250,000 to 300,000 clones, approximately 14% being singletons. Overall study results and limits: Moderately but significantly shorter TCRB CDR3s were found in Type 1 diabetes patients in all four CD4+ subsets.

The material sequenced was naive CD4+ T cells from blood. These receptors all stem from a man under 40 with type 1 diabetes.

This clone was detected a few times. The chain employs TRBV7-9 and TRBJ2-1; D call uncertain. Germline values: CDR1 SEHNR, CDR2 FQNEAQ (reference sequence). V lost 0 bases to trimming and J lost 0 bases, with 9 bases between them. The CDR3 totals 16 residues. The CDR3 DNA reads as TGTGCCAGCAGCTTAGCGGTCATTAGCTCCTACAATGAGCAGTTCTTC. This gives the protein CASSLAVISSYNEQFF.

Only a few counts were recorded for this clone. The chain recombines TRBV11-1 with TRBJ1-2; D is uncertain. Trimming took 1 base from V and 8 from J, leaving 11 bases between them. This CDR3 contains 13 residues. In germline, CDR1 is SGHAT, CDR2 FQDESV (reference sequence). DNA of the CDR3: TGTGCCAGCAGCTTAGAGAGCGGCAGCGGCTACACCTTC. It is translated as CASSLESGSGYTF.

This rearrangement joins TRBV28 to TRBJ2-1, with D maybe TRBD2 (6 bases). Germline V CDR1 and CDR2: MDHEN, SYDVKM. CDR3 length: 14 amino acids. Trimming pared 3 bases from V and 4 bases from J, leaving 10 bases between. This CDR3 reads CASSLWRVYNEQFF. The CDR3 DNA follows: TGTGCCAGCAGTTTGTGGAGGGTTTACAATGAGCAGTTCTTC.

The rearrangement links TRBV30 to TRBJ2-7; possibly TRBD2 for D (6 bases). The CDR3 is 13 amino acids. The germline CDR1 and CDR2 sequences are GTSNPN and SVGIG (reference sequence). Deletions cut 2 bases from V and 3 bases from J, with 11 bases between. DNA for the CDR3: TGTGCCTGGAGTTTGGGGGGAAACTACGAGCAGTACTTC. This translates into CAWSLGGNYEQYF.

This clone was seen a few times. CDR3 sequence (DNA): TGTGCCTGGAGTATCAGGTGGGAGACCCAGTACTTC. It encodes CAWSIRWETQYF. The rearrangement links TRBV30 to TRBJ2-5; no firm D call. The CDR3 has 12 amino acids. Trimming left V 2 bases short and J 5 bases short, with 9 bases between. Germline loops: CDR1 GTSNPN, CDR2 SVGIG (reference sequence).

This clone was found a few times. The chain is built from TRBV14 and TRBJ2-5; D perhaps matches TRBD2 (6 bases). V lost 2 bases, J lost 4 bases, and 14 bases lay in between. In germline, CDR1 is SGHDN, CDR2 FVKESK. The CDR3 runs 15 residues. The CDR3: CASSQNYGAGETQYF. Here the CDR3 DNA reads TGTGCCAGCAGCCAAAATTATGGAGCGGGAGAGACCCAGTACTTC.

CDR3 nucleotides: TGCGCCAGCAACGCCGGGACAGGGGGCTTCGAGCAGTTCTTC. Its translation is CASNAGTGGFEQFF. The chain is built from TRBV5-1 and TRBJ2-1, with 12 bases matching TRBD1. Per the germline V gene, CDR1 is SGHRS and CDR2 is YFSETQ. J gave up 10 bases and V 6 bases, and 8 bases lay outside the gene matches. The CDR3 length is 14 residues.

This clone has just a few counts. This chain uses TRBV5-1 with TRBJ2-1, with 10 bases matching TRBD2. The germline gives CDR1 SGHRS, CDR2 YFSETQ. The J segment lost 2 bases and the V segment lost 0 bases, leaving 11 bases of the junction unmatched. The CDR3 contains 19 residues. This CDR3 reads CASSLGTSGNNPPYNEQFF. The CDR3 DNA reads TGCGCCAGCAGCTTGGGGACTAGCGGCAACAACCCCCCCTACAATGAGCAGTTCTTC.

Details on this clone: This specimen includes other DNA sequences encoding the same CDR3. The chain recombines TRBV7-3 with TRBJ2-2, with 11 bases matching TRBD2. The CDR3 length is 15 residues. Germline loops: CDR1 SGHTA, CDR2 FQGTGA. J gave up 1 base and V 5 bases, and 0 bases lay outside the gene matches. CDR3 sequence reads: CASSLAGGNTGELFF. The CDR3 DNA is TGTGCCAGCAGCCTAGCGGGAGGGAACACCGGGGAGCTGTTTTTT.

V is TRBV6-1 and J is TRBJ2-3; 8 positions match TRBD1. J gave up 3 bases and V 5 bases, and 4 bases lay outside the gene matches. From germline, CDR1 is MNHNS and CDR2 SASEGT. The CDR3 is 14 amino acids. The CDR3 is CASSPGQGTDTQYF. Written as DNA, the CDR3 is TGTGCCAGCAGTCCCGGACAGGGAACAGATACGCAGTATTTT.

This clone appeared a few times. The chain combines TRBV28 with TRBJ2-3, with 8 bases fitting TRBD1. V shed 7 bases, J shed 1 base, and the junction held 7 bases outside the gene matches. Germline V gene lookup returns CDR1 MDHEN and CDR2 SYDVKM. This CDR3 has 15 residues. CDR3 in amino acids: CASNQGAAGTDTQYF. Written as DNA, the CDR3 is TGTGCCAGCAACCAGGGGGCGGCGGGCACAGATACGCAGTATTTT. The variable domain in full, with the rest retrieved from reference TRBV28 and TRBJ2-3, is DVKVTQSSRYLVKRTGEKVFLECVQDMDHENMFWYRQDPGLGLRLIYFSYDVKMKEKGDIPEGYSVSREKKERFSLILESASTNQTSMYLCASNQGAAGTDTQYFGPGTRLTVL.

The chain links TRBV2 to TRBJ1-3, with D uncertain. Germline values: CDR1 SNHLY, CDR2 FYNNEI. This CDR3 is 14 amino acids long. Between the trimmed V and J ends, which lost 3 bases and 2 bases, there was a span of 8 bases. The CDR3 sequence is CASSDMRTGNTIYF. CDR3 nucleotide sequence: TGTGCCAGCAGTGATATGAGGACTGGAAACACCATATATTTT.

J is TRBJ2-2 and V is TRBV2; TRBD1 might be the D (5 bases). The CDR3 has 15 amino acids. Germline V gene lookup returns CDR1 SNHLY and CDR2 FYNNEI. Trimming left V 2 bases short and J 4 bases short, with 11 bases between. The CDR3 DNA sequence: TGTGCCAGCAGTGAACTGACAGCACTCACCGGGGAGCTGTTTTTT. Its protein product is CASSELTALTGELFF.

The chain couples TRBV25-1 to TRBJ1-1; D unresolved. Trimming shortened V by 7 bases and J by 0 bases, and 3 bases separated the two germline ends. Germline V gene sequence: CDR1 MGHDK, CDR2 SYGVNS. The CDR3 has 11 residues. This CDR3 reads CASTVNTEAFF. CDR3 DNA: TGTGCCAGCACTGTGAACACTGAAGCTTTCTTT. The full variable domain, with the rest looked up from reference TRBV25-1 and TRBJ1-1, is EADIYQTPRYLVIGTGKKITLECSQTMGHDKMYWYQQDPGMELHLIHYSYGVNSTEKGDLSSESTVSRIRTEHFPLTLESARPSHTSQYLCASTVNTEAFFGQGTRLTVV.

This clone was counted a single time. This chain links TRBV7-2 with TRBJ1-5; D call uncertain. Trimming cost V 3 bases and J 4 bases, with 10 bases left between them. The CDR3 totals 14 residues. Germline assignment: CDR1 SGHTA and CDR2 FQGNSA. CDR3 residues: CASSFGKTNQPQHF. CDR3 DNA sequence: TGTGCCAGCAGCTTCGGGAAGACTAATCAGCCCCAGCATTTT.

This clone appeared a few times. This rearrangement joins TRBV6-4 to TRBJ2-1; the match to TRBD2 covers 9 bases. The CDR3 sequence is 16 residues long. The J segment lost 4 bases and the V segment lost 2 bases, leaving 6 bases of the junction unmatched. Germline CDR1 is MRHNA and CDR2 is SNTAGT. DNA of the CDR3: TGTGCCAGCAGTGACGAGGGCGGGAGGGTATACAATGAGCAGTTCTTC. This codes for CASSDEGGRVYNEQFF.

V usage is TRBV7-9 and J usage is TRBJ2-7; 9 bases line up with TRBD2. The CDR3 length is 17 residues. Unmatched junction bases numbered 11, after V lost 1 base and J lost 4 bases. Germline lookup yields CDR1 SEHNR and CDR2 FQNEAQ (reference sequence). The CDR3 region is CASSLESGRSGSYEQYF. CDR3 coding DNA: TGTGCCAGCAGCTTAGAATCGGGTCGTAGCGGGAGTTACGAGCAGTACTTC.

V is TRBV7-9 and J is TRBJ2-5; D gene uncertain. Trimming stripped 4 bases from V and 1 base from J, with 10 bases between. CDR1 SEHNR and CDR2 FQNEAQ come from the germline V gene (reference sequence). This CDR3 spans 14 amino acids. CDR3 DNA: TGTGCCAGCAGCTCTAGAGCTATCCAAGAGACCCAGTACTTC. It translates to CASSSRAIQETQYF.

The gene calls are TRBV15 and TRBJ2-2; tentative D call: TRBD1 (6 bases). V was clipped by 0 bases and J by 4 bases, with 12 bases between them. Looked up from germline, CDR1 is LNHNV and CDR2 is YYDKDF (reference sequence). The CDR3 is made up of 16 amino acids. CDR3 amino acids: CATSRDRGQFTGELFF. The CDR3 coding sequence is TGTGCCACCAGCAGAGATCGGGGACAATTCACCGGGGAGCTGTTTTTT.

CDR3 sequence: CASREQGRIDTQYF. The CDR3 DNA follows: TGCGCCAGCCGCGAACAGGGAAGGATAGATACGCAGTATTTT. The chain is built from TRBV5-1 and TRBJ2-3, with TRBD1 as a possible D gene (6 bases). Germline CDR1 and CDR2: SGHRS and YFSETQ. The CDR3 extends over 14 amino acids. The germline V and J ends were trimmed by 7 bases and 5 bases, with 17 bases remaining between them.

CDR3: CASSVDPGGTDTQYF. Written as DNA, the CDR3 is TGTGCCAGCAGCGTAGATCCAGGGGGCACAGATACGCAGTATTTT. The gene calls are TRBV9 and TRBJ2-3, with a tentative D call TRBD1 (6 bases). CDR1 is SGDLS, CDR2 YYNGEE, per germline. CDR3 size: 15 residues. Trimming left V 0 bases short and J 1 base short, with 9 bases between.

This clone was counted only a few times. The chain couples TRBV28 to TRBJ2-7; 10 bases align to TRBD2. Germline CDR1 is MDHEN and CDR2 is SYDVKM. The length of the CDR3 is 14 residues. The V and J ends lost 6 bases and 5 bases, in that order; junction bases with no gene match: 7. The CDR3 reads CASRPSGSSNEQYF. The CDR3 region has the DNA TGTGCCAGCAGGCCTAGCGGGAGTTCCAACGAGCAGTACTTC.

As for this clone: This CDR3 is also generated by other DNA sequences in the sample. The J gene is TRBJ2-7, the V gene TRBV28, with D possibly matching TRBD1 (5 bases). The germline V and J ends were trimmed by 6 bases and 1 base, with 13 bases remaining between them. This CDR3 is built from 14 residues. Germline lookup yields CDR1 MDHEN and CDR2 SYDVKM. CDR3: CASSLLRGSYEQYF. CDR3 nucleotides: TGTGCCAGCAGCCTACTAAGGGGATCCTACGAGCAGTACTTC.

This clone was detected only a few times. This chain connects TRBV5-1 to TRBJ2-7, with a weak D call TRBD1 (6 bases). The CDR3 length is 13 residues. Germline V CDR1 and CDR2: SGHRS, YFSETQ. The V end lost 4 bases, the J end lost 7 bases, and 15 bases lay between the germline ends. The CDR3 DNA reads TGCGCCAGCAGCAAGGGACAAGGCGAGGAGCAGTACTTC. Protein product: CASSKGQGEEQYF.